The clone carrying this T cell receptor (beta chain) was seen more than once but under ten times. What it binds is not known. The data belong to a study of regulatory T cells in long-lasting Graves disease. The CDR3 totals 16 residues. The J segment lost 8 bases and the V segment lost 4 bases, leaving 16 bases of the junction unmatched. Germline CDR1 and CDR2: SGHTA and FQGTGA. The study's findings and limits: Favoring TRBV28, TRBJ1-2 and TRBJ2-5 was a feature seen in persistent disease.

CDR3-region Arm-PCR and iRepertoire HTBI primers produced the TCR beta libraries. TCRdb redid the calling of the multiplex PCR reads with MiXCR, one entry per CDR3 protein. The sample yields 550,000 to 700,000 distinct CDR3 sequences, about 16% seen once. Time point here: newly diagnosed GD, antithyroid drugs for less than 3 months. From RNA extracted from PBMCs, the TCR library was made. By American Thyroid Association guidelines, Graves' disease was diagnosed in the cohort. The sample also formed part of further work on T cells in Graves' hyperthyroidism and ophthalmopathy. Turning to that study: TCR CDR3 underwent first-round RT-PCR with the HTBI primer set. The majority of expanded thyroid clonotypes above 0.001 also appeared in blood.

The J gene is TRBJ1-2, the V gene TRBV7-3; 7 positions agree with TRBD1. The sequence was obtained from a man in his late teens or twenties with Graves disease. Sequences were derived from peripheral blood mononuclear cells (PBMCs), sampled at new diagnosis, from a patient treated with antithyroid drugs. This CDR3 reads CASSSTRDSVSRGYTF. Here the CDR3 DNA reads TGTGCCAGCAGCTCAACCCGGGACAGTGTTTCTCGAGGCTACACCTTC.